Presented here are 18 T cell receptor beta chains from one specimen sequenced in a study of T cells in Graves' hyperthyroidism and ophthalmopathy. Amplified TCR beta CDR3 regions derived from RNA transcripts. First-round RT-PCR of the TCR CDR3 relied on the HTBI primer set. TCRdb reprocessed the multiplex PCR reads with MiXCR, giving one entry per CDR3 protein. The sample shows nearly 110,000 distinct CDR3 sequences, more than 15% of them seen only once. The specimen was blood. The receptors shown here come from a woman aged 50 to 60 with Graves' hyperthyroidism.

This clonotype has a count of ten or more. The chain couples TRBV11-2 to TRBJ2-2; 14 nucleotides agree with TRBD2. Germline V gene sequence: CDR1 SGHAT, CDR2 FQNNGV. The CDR3 sequence is 18 residues long. V shed 5 bases, J shed 4 bases, and the junction held 9 bases outside the gene matches. The CDR3 nucleotides are TGTGCCAGCAGCCACCCGGGACTAGCGGGAGCAAGCACCGGGGAGCTGTTTTTT. It encodes CASSHPGLAGASTGELFF.

Notes on this clonotype: A much more abundant neighbour one base away suggests this may be a read error. This chain links TRBV20-1 with TRBJ2-7, with TRBD1 matching 7 bases. V lost 4 bases, J lost 1 base, and 4 bases stayed unmatched. In germline, CDR1 is DFQATT, CDR2 SNEGSKA (reference sequence). The CDR3 is 13 residues long. The CDR3 coding sequence is TGCAGTGCTACGTACAGGGGTTCCTACGAGCAGTACTTC. This codes for CSATYRGSYEQYF.

This CDR3 reads CASSLPTGSTDTQYF. The CDR3 nucleotides read TGTGCCAGCAGTTTACCGACAGGGAGCACAGATACGCAGTATTTT. The chain is built from TRBV28 and TRBJ2-3; 7 bases match TRBD1. V lost 2 bases to trimming and J lost 0 bases; unmatched junction nucleotides: 2. Germline V gene data show CDR1 as MDHEN and CDR2 as SYDVKM. CDR3 length: 15 residues.

The sample holds many counts of this clonotype. V usage is TRBV28 and J usage is TRBJ1-3; no firm D call. This CDR3 spans 14 amino acids. Germline V CDR1 and CDR2: MDHEN, SYDVKM. Trimming cost V 8 bases and J 0 bases, with 11 bases left between them. The CDR3 sequence: CASLSPHSGNTIYF. In DNA form, the CDR3 reads TGTGCCAGCCTCAGTCCACACTCTGGAAACACCATATATTTT.

The chain is built from TRBV19 and TRBJ2-1; 9 positions match TRBD1. The CDR3 totals 16 residues. V shed 7 bases, J shed 8 bases, and the junction held 15 bases outside the gene matches. Germline V gene lookup returns CDR1 LNHDA and CDR2 SQIVND (reference sequence). The CDR3 loop reads CASNAQPGQGNDEQFF. DNA of the CDR3: TGTGCCAGTAACGCCCAGCCGGGACAGGGAAACGATGAGCAGTTCTTC.

The chain links TRBV6-2 or TRBV6-3 to TRBJ2-4, with D perhaps given as TRBD1 or TRBD2 (5 bases each). Germline CDR1 and CDR2: MNHEY and SVGEGT. The CDR3 runs 13 residues. V was shortened by 2 bases and J by 9 bases, with 11 bases between the two germline ends. The DNA for the CDR3 is TGTGCCAGCAGTTACGCCGGGGCTGGCATTCAGTACTTC. Translating gives CASSYAGAGIQYF.

This clonotype was counted at least ten times. The chain joins TRBV2 to TRBJ2-3, with 8 bases identical to TRBD1. Germline V CDR1 and CDR2: SNHLY, FYNNEI. The CDR3 totals 14 residues. Trimming at V came to 7 bases and at J to 2 bases, leaving 5 bases not matched to a gene. The CDR3: CASIWDRHTDTQYF. CDR3 nucleotides: TGTGCCAGCATATGGGACAGGCACACAGATACGCAGTATTTT.

This clonotype has ten or more counts. The J gene is TRBJ1-3, the V gene TRBV20-1; D is perhaps TRBD1 (5 bases). V lost 3 bases and J 1 base, leaving 10 bases between the germline ends. CDR3 length: 14 amino acids. Germline V gene lookup returns CDR1 DFQATT and CDR2 SNEGSKA (reference sequence). The CDR3 spells CSARGPGSGNTIYF. The CDR3 DNA reads as TGCAGTGCTAGGGGGCCAGGGTCTGGAAACACCATATATTTT.

This clonotype was counted a few times. The rearrangement links TRBV6-5 to TRBJ2-7; 8 bases agree with TRBD1. Unmatched junction bases numbered 6, after V lost 2 bases and J lost 6 bases. Per germline, CDR1 MNHEY and CDR2 SVGAGI. This CDR3 contains 14 residues. The DNA of the CDR3 is TGTGCCAGCAGTTACGAGGACAGGGCGCGCGAGCAGTACTTC. It yields the protein CASSYEDRAREQYF.

This clonotype was seen ten or more times. The genes are TRBV7-2 and TRBJ2-1; 13 bases match TRBD2. With 3 bases clipped from V and 8 bases from J, the junction kept 1 base outside the gene matches. This CDR3 spans 14 amino acids. Germline V gene data show CDR1 as SGHTA and CDR2 as FQGNSA. The CDR3 spells CASSFGLAGDEQFF. CDR3 DNA: TGTGCCAGCAGCTTCGGACTAGCGGGAGATGAGCAGTTCTTC.

Ten or more counts support this clonotype. This CDR3 reads CSARDSYPLHF. The CDR3 DNA is TGCAGTGCTAGGGACAGCTATCCCCTCCACTTT. The J gene is TRBJ1-6, the V gene TRBV20-1; tentative D call: TRBD1 (6 bases). The germline V and J ends were trimmed by 3 bases and 13 bases, with 10 bases remaining between them. This CDR3 spans 11 amino acids. Germline V gene data show CDR1 as DFQATT and CDR2 as SNEGSKA (reference sequence).

This clonotype was seen at least ten times. This chain links TRBV6-1 with TRBJ1-2; 7 bases fit TRBD1. The CDR3 contains 16 residues. Germline CDR1 MNHNS, CDR2 SASEGT. Trimming cost V 5 bases and J 6 bases; bases outside gene matches: 15. The CDR3 spells CASSLWPQGGMDGYTF. The DNA of the CDR3 is TGTGCCAGCAGTTTGTGGCCCCAGGGGGGGATGGATGGCTACACCTTC.

Ten or more counts support this clonotype. V and J are TRBV24-1 and TRBJ1-1; D perhaps matches TRBD1 (6 bases). The CDR3 runs 17 residues. V was shortened by 2 bases and J by 3 bases, with 18 bases between the two germline ends. Per the germline V gene, CDR1 is KGHDR and CDR2 is SFDVKD. The CDR3 sequence is CATSDYDLRDTYTEAFF. The CDR3, as DNA: TGTGCCACCAGTGATTATGACCTCCGGGACACATACACTGAAGCTTTCTTT.

This clonotype was detected many times. The chain has TRBV20-1 and TRBJ2-1, with 8 bases aligning to TRBD1. Looked up from germline, CDR1 is DFQATT and CDR2 is SNEGSKA (reference sequence). The CDR3 spans 12 residues. V dropped 5 bases and J dropped 11; count of bases not matched to a gene: 8. This chain's CDR3 is CSAGRDRGKQFF. The CDR3 DNA sequence: TGCAGTGCTGGCCGCGACAGGGGAAAGCAGTTCTTC.

This clonotype was recorded many times. The chain couples TRBV7-8 to TRBJ2-7; the match to TRBD2 covers 8 bases. Germline lookup yields CDR1 SGHVS and CDR2 FQNEAQ. The CDR3 has 14 residues. With V trimmed by 5 bases and J by 6 bases, 9 bases remained unmatched. CDR3 DNA: TGTGCCAGCAGCATCGGGACTAGTTTTCCCGAGCAGTACGTC. This gives the protein CASSIGTSFPEQYV.

This clonotype was seen at least ten times. The V gene is TRBV5-1, the J gene TRBJ2-2; D uncertain. V lost 4 bases to trimming and J lost 1 base, with 8 bases between them. The CDR3 extends over 14 amino acids. Germline assignment: CDR1 SGHRS and CDR2 YFSETQ. The CDR3: CASSENLNTGELFF. For the CDR3, the DNA is TGCGCCAGCAGCGAAAACTTGAACACCGGGGAGCTGTTTTTT. The variable domain in full, with the rest retrieved from reference TRBV5-1 and TRBJ2-2, is KAGVTQTPRYLIKTRGQQVTLSCSPISGHRSVSWYQQTPGQGLQFLFEYFSETQRNKGNFPGRFSGRQFSNSRSEMNVSTLELGDSALYLCASSENLNTGELFFGEGSRLTVL.

This clonotype was seen repeatedly, ten times or more. The chain uses TRBV20-1 and TRBJ1-3; perhaps TRBD1 as D (6 bases). This CDR3 has 13 residues. The germline V and J ends were trimmed by 5 bases and 0 bases, with 8 bases remaining between them. CDR1 is DFQATT and CDR2 is SNEGSKA in the germline V gene (reference sequence). The CDR3 DNA reads TGCAGTGCTTGGGACAACTCTGGAAACACCATATATTTT. It codes for CSAWDNSGNTIYF.

This clonotype was counted ten times or more. The chain links TRBV19 to TRBJ1-1; D is undetermined. Trimming shortened V by 3 bases and J by 1 base, and 9 bases separated the two germline ends. Germline V gene data show CDR1 as LNHDA and CDR2 as SQIVND (reference sequence). This CDR3 region has 14 residues. CDR3 protein: CASSIAAKNTEAFF. For the CDR3, the DNA is TGTGCCAGTAGTATCGCCGCCAAGAACACTGAAGCTTTCTTT.